The clone carrying this T cell receptor (beta chain) came up a few times. These data come from a study of blood T cells in healthy people across ages. The CDR3 totals 12 residues. CDR1 and CDR2 from the germline V gene are LGHDT and YNNKEL (reference sequence). Trimming took 0 bases from V and 14 from J, leaving 11 bases between them. For the second PCR, which ran for roughly 6 to 12 cycles, a sample-barcoded 5' primer and a J-beta primer mix were used. TCRdb re-called the 5' RACE reads through MiXCR, storing one row per CDR3 protein. There are approximately 1,700,000 distinct CDR3 sequences in the sample; about two fifths occur only once, and about 21% lies in the top ten.

This sequence originates from a human donor in good health. The sequenced sample consisted of blood. The V and J genes are TRBV3-1 and TRBJ2-1, with D possibly matching TRBD1 (6 bases). The CDR3 sequence is CASSQDQGKEFF. In DNA, the CDR3 is TGTGCCAGCAGCCAAGATCAGGGGAAGGAGTTCTTC.